The 29 T cell receptor beta chains listed next were all sequenced from one sample in a study of radiotherapy plus CTLA-4 blockade in lung cancer. Method: immunoSEQ multiplex PCR; TCRdb's copy keeps in-frame clones and lacks some. The data contain about 98,000 clones, approximately 78% of them singletons. The specimen was peripheral blood, collected from a patient treated with radiotherapy plus ipilimumab. The receptors originated from a human donor with non-small cell lung cancer who had a partial response to radiotherapy plus ipilimumab.

The chain combines TRBV19 with TRBJ1-1; 9 bases are shared with TRBD1. Germline CDR1 is LNHDA and CDR2 is SQIVND (reference sequence). The CDR3 is made up of 15 amino acids. J lost 3 bases, V lost 4 bases, and 6 bases had no gene match. The CDR3 DNA sequence: TGTGCCAGTAGTAAGGGACAGGGTGGGTACACTGAAGCTTTCTTT. The encoded protein is CASSKGQGGYTEAFF.

The J gene is TRBJ1-1, the V gene TRBV6-6; D gene uncertain. The germline V and J ends were trimmed by 5 bases and 0 bases, with 7 bases remaining between them. CDR3 length: 13 amino acids. From germline, CDR1 is MNHNY and CDR2 SVGAGI (reference sequence). The CDR3 bases are TGTGCCAGCAGTGGTAGTTTGAACACTGAAGCTTTCTTT. It specifies CASSGSLNTEAFF.

V and J are TRBV6-1 and TRBJ2-2; 7 nucleotides agree with TRBD1. The CDR3 consists of 15 residues. Germline V gene sequence: CDR1 MNHNS, CDR2 SASEGT. J lost 5 bases, V lost 2 bases, and 5 bases had no gene match. The CDR3: CASSERRQGTGELFF. The DNA of the CDR3 is TGTGCCAGCAGTGAACGGCGACAGGGTACCGGGGAGCTGTTTTTT.

The chain employs TRBV11-2 and TRBJ1-4; D gene unclear. V was clipped by 0 bases and J by 8 bases, with 7 bases between them. This CDR3 is 13 amino acids long. Germline CDR1 and CDR2: SGHAT and FQNNGV. The CDR3 reads CASSLDREEKLFF. DNA of the CDR3: TGTGCCAGCAGCTTAGACCGCGAAGAAAAACTGTTTTTT.

The chain carries TRBV6-1 and TRBJ1-5; D gene ambiguous. Germline CDR1 reads MNHNS; CDR2 reads SASEGT. Trimming took off 0 bases at V and 6 bases at J, with 15 bases between the two ends. CDR3 size: 16 residues. The CDR3 here is CASSEALSGTGQPQHF. The DNA for the CDR3 is TGTGCCAGCAGTGAAGCGCTTTCGGGTACGGGTCAGCCCCAGCATTTT.

V usage is TRBV4-1 and J usage is TRBJ1-5; D is ambiguous. Germline V gene data show CDR1 as MGHRA and CDR2 as YSYEKL. This CDR3 comprises 15 residues. V was pared by 0 bases and J by 6 bases, with 12 bases between. The CDR3 reads CASSQDENSFQPQHF. The CDR3 nucleotides are TGCGCCAGCAGCCAAGATGAGAACAGCTTTCAGCCCCAGCATTTT.

This chain connects TRBV7-2 to TRBJ2-3; 7 bases fit TRBD2. Unmatched junction bases numbered 8, after V lost 5 bases and J lost 0 bases. The CDR3 length is 16 residues. Germline lookup yields CDR1 SGHTA and CDR2 FQGNSA. CDR3 sequence: CASSPSLAASTDTQYF. The CDR3 DNA is TGTGCCAGCAGCCCATCCCTAGCGGCTAGCACAGATACGCAGTATTTT.

This clone was recorded once. The chain links TRBV7-2 to TRBJ2-4; 9 positions match TRBD2. Germline V gene sequence: CDR1 SGHTA, CDR2 FQGNSA. The CDR3 is 15 amino acids. Trimming at V came to 1 base and at J to 7 bases, leaving 5 bases not matched to a gene. Here the CDR3 reads CASSLGVAGDNIQYF. The DNA for the CDR3 is TGTGCCAGCAGCTTAGGGGTAGCGGGAGATAACATTCAGTACTTC.

This clone was recorded once. The CDR3: CASSLRFRASAREYSNQPQHF. Here the CDR3 DNA reads TGTGCCAGCAGCTTAAGGTTCAGAGCTAGCGCCAGGGAGTATAGCAATCAGCCCCAGCATTTT. The chain couples TRBV7-3 to TRBJ1-5; D is possibly TRBD1 (5 bases). The ends were cut back, 1 base at V and 0 bases at J, with 25 bases in the middle. CDR1 SGHTA and CDR2 FQGTGA come from the germline V gene. This CDR3 region has 21 residues. The full variable domain, completed using reference TRBV7-3 and TRBJ1-5, is GAGVSQTPSNKVTEKGKYVELRCDPISGHTALYWYRQSLGQGPEFLIYFQGTGAADDSGLPNDRFFAVRPEGSVSTLKIQRTERGDSAVYLCASSLRFRASAREYSNQPQHFGDGTRLSIL.

The rearrangement links TRBV28 to TRBJ2-4, with 8 bases matching TRBD1. Germline values: CDR1 MDHEN, CDR2 SYDVKM. V was pared by 3 bases and J by 4 bases, with 5 bases of the junction left unmatched. There are 15 residues in the CDR3. The CDR3 here is CASSLDRDTKNIQYF. The CDR3 DNA reads as TGTGCCAGCAGTTTGGACAGGGATACGAAAAACATTCAGTACTTC.

This clone was found once. In DNA form, the CDR3 reads TGTGCCAGCAGCCCCGGCGGCAACGAGCCCCAGCATTTT. Its translation is CASSPGGNEPQHF. The chain carries TRBV11-2 and TRBJ1-5; D is undetermined. V gave up 5 bases and J gave up 8 bases, with 13 bases separating them. Germline CDR1 reads SGHAT; CDR2 reads FQNNGV. The CDR3 loop spans 13 amino acids.

This clone was counted between two and nine times. This chain joins TRBV5-1 and TRBJ2-7; weak D call: TRBD1 (7 bases). The CDR3 length is 15 residues. V was trimmed by 4 bases and J by 2 bases, leaving 16 bases between them. Germline V gene data show CDR1 as SGHRS and CDR2 as YFSETQ. The CDR3 spells CASSGGPQGAYEQYF. In DNA form, the CDR3 reads TGCGCCAGCAGCGGGGGGCCGCAGGGGGCCTACGAGCAGTACTTC.

This clone has more than one count but fewer than ten. The chain employs TRBV2 and TRBJ2-7; 7 bases agree with TRBD1. Germline CDR1 SNHLY, CDR2 FYNNEI. Trimming cost V 8 bases and J 0 bases; bases outside gene matches: 7. This CDR3 is 14 amino acids long. The CDR3 nucleotides read TGTGCCAGCTCGATCGGGACAGACTCCTACGAGCAGTACTTC. As protein: CASSIGTDSYEQYF.

The chain carries TRBV13 and TRBJ2-7; unclear D gene. The CDR3 extends over 13 amino acids. Germline V gene lookup returns CDR1 PRHDT and CDR2 FYEKMQ (reference sequence). V was clipped by 0 bases and J by 4 bases, with 7 bases between them. The CDR3 nucleotides read TGTGCCAGCAGCTTAGGGGCTTCTTACGAGCAGTACTTC. It encodes CASSLGASYEQYF.

The CDR3 DNA is TGTGCCAGCGGGGGGGGACTAGCGGGAGGAAATGGCGAGCAGTACTTC. This gives the protein CASGGGLAGGNGEQYF. The rearrangement uses TRBV28 and TRBJ2-7, with TRBD2 matching over 15 bases. Trimming removed 8 bases from V and 6 bases from J; junction bases left unmatched: 11. The germline V gene encodes CDR1 MDHEN and CDR2 SYDVKM. This CDR3 comprises 16 residues.

The rearrangement uses TRBV11-2 and TRBJ2-7; 8 positions match TRBD1. Germline V gene lookup returns CDR1 SGHAT and CDR2 FQNNGV. CDR3 length: 15 amino acids. Trimming removed 4 bases from V and 2 bases from J; junction bases left unmatched: 7. The CDR3 loop reads CASSSPGGAPYEQYF. DNA for the CDR3: TGTGCCAGCAGCTCACCAGGGGGCGCGCCCTACGAGCAGTACTTC.

The rearrangement links TRBV7-2 to TRBJ1-5; weak D call: TRBD1 (5 bases). V was trimmed by 6 bases and J by 7 bases, leaving 16 bases between them. This CDR3 contains 14 residues. Germline V lookup: CDR1 SGHTA, CDR2 FQGNSA. The CDR3 here is CASSQTGGRQPQHF. The CDR3 coding sequence is TGTGCCAGCAGTCAAACGGGGGGGAGGCAGCCCCAGCATTTT.

This clone was detected once. The chain has TRBV5-6 and TRBJ1-3; D gene ambiguous. The CDR3 sequence is 15 residues long. CDR1 SGHDT and CDR2 YYEEEE come from the germline V gene. V lost 0 bases and J 1 base, leaving 8 bases between the germline ends. The CDR3 DNA is TGTGCCAGCAGCTTGGCTTGGCCTTCTGGAAACACCATATATTTT. It specifies CASSLAWPSGNTIYF.

The J gene is TRBJ1-1, the V gene TRBV6-1; possible D gene TRBD1, 5 bases. Germline lookup yields CDR1 MNHNS and CDR2 SASEGT. The CDR3 extends over 14 amino acids. Deletions cut 8 bases from V and 0 bases from J, with 13 bases between. CDR3 nucleotides: TGTGCCAGCGGGCAGGGTTTCCTGAACACTGAAGCTTTCTTT. It yields the protein CASGQGFLNTEAFF.

The gene calls are TRBV7-8 and TRBJ2-5; D unresolved. This CDR3 region has 14 residues. Germline CDR1 is SGHVS and CDR2 is FQNEAQ. Trimming pared 1 base from V and 5 bases from J, leaving 11 bases between. The CDR3 spells CASSLGSIMETQYF. For the CDR3, the DNA is TGTGCCAGCAGCTTAGGGAGTATTATGGAGACCCAGTACTTC.

The chain is built from TRBV28 and TRBJ2-7; 8 positions agree with TRBD2. Unmatched junction bases numbered 13, after V lost 10 bases and J lost 5 bases. Looked up from germline, CDR1 is MDHEN and CDR2 is SYDVKM. The CDR3 is made up of 14 amino acids. CDR3 in amino acids: CATLTRTSPNEQYF. Here the CDR3 DNA reads TGTGCCACCCTTACCCGGACTAGCCCCAACGAGCAGTACTTC.

The V call is TRBV7-3, the J call TRBJ2-1, with 10 bases identical to TRBD1. The CDR3 is 16 amino acids. Germline lookup yields CDR1 SGHTA and CDR2 FQGTGA. The trim removed 5 bases at V and 3 bases at J, leaving 7 bases unmatched. For the CDR3, the DNA is TGTGCCAGCAGCCGAGGGACAGGGGTCGGCTACAATGAGCAGTTCTTC. This sequence encodes CASSRGTGVGYNEQFF. Filled out from reference TRBV7-3 and TRBJ2-1, the complete variable domain reads GAGVSQTPSNKVTEKGKYVELRCDPISGHTALYWYRQSLGQGPEFLIYFQGTGAADDSGLPNDRFFAVRPEGSVSTLKIQRTERGDSAVYLCASSRGTGVGYNEQFFGPGTRLTVL.

The chain carries TRBV9 and TRBJ2-6, with D perhaps matching TRBD1 (5 bases). Germline V lookup: CDR1 SGDLS, CDR2 YYNGEE. V lost 3 bases to trimming and J lost 0 bases, with 10 bases between them. CDR3 length: 16 residues. In DNA, the CDR3 is TGTGCCAGCAGCGCCAGACAGATCTCTGGGGCCAACGTCCTGACTTTC. Protein: CASSARQISGANVLTF.

The chain carries TRBV18 and TRBJ2-3; TRBD2 might be the D (5 bases). From germline, CDR1 is KGHSH and CDR2 LQKENI. V dropped 0 bases and J dropped 3 bases, with 10 bases sitting between them. This CDR3 spans 15 amino acids. As DNA, the CDR3 is TGTGCCAGCTCACCACCGGTGCTAGCAACAGATACGCAGTATTTT. As protein: CASSPPVLATDTQYF.

The V and J genes are TRBV19 and TRBJ2-1; weak D call: TRBD2 (5 bases). The germline CDR1 and CDR2 sequences are LNHDA and SQIVND (reference sequence). The V end was cut by 4 bases, the J end by 5 bases, with 15 bases between. CDR3 size: 15 residues. The CDR3 reads CASSRKDSADNEQFF. DNA for the CDR3: TGTGCCAGTAGTAGAAAGGACTCGGCCGACAATGAGCAGTTCTTC.

The rearrangement joins TRBV13 to TRBJ1-4, with D perhaps TRBD1 (6 bases). This CDR3 is built from 15 residues. CDR1 PRHDT and CDR2 FYEKMQ come from the germline V gene (reference sequence). V lost 4 bases, J lost 0 bases, and 9 bases lay in between. Here the CDR3 DNA reads TGTGCCAGCAGCTCGGACAGCACAACTAATGAAAAACTGTTTTTT. Translated: CASSSDSTTNEKLFF.

This chain connects TRBV27 to TRBJ2-7, with D perhaps matching TRBD2 (6 bases). V dropped 3 bases and J dropped 3 bases, with 12 bases sitting between them. The CDR3 is 14 amino acids. Per the germline V gene, CDR1 is MNHEY and CDR2 is SMNVEV (reference sequence). CDR3 nucleotide sequence: TGTGCCAGCAGTTTGACCCCAGCGGGCTACGAGCAGTACTTC. The encoded protein is CASSLTPAGYEQYF.

The count of this clone is one. This sequence joins TRBV6-1 and TRBJ1-5, with 10 bases matching TRBD1. Losses at the gene ends were 5 bases for V and 4 bases for J; bases not matched to a gene: 5. CDR3 length equals 15 residues. Germline V lookup: CDR1 MNHNS, CDR2 SASEGT. The CDR3 sequence: CASSQSGQGNQPQHF. The CDR3 nucleotides read TGTGCCAGCAGTCAGTCGGGACAGGGGAATCAGCCCCAGCATTTT.

The rearrangement links TRBV27 to TRBJ1-2, with 10 bases matching TRBD1. CDR1 is MNHEY and CDR2 is SMNVEV in the germline V gene (reference sequence). This CDR3 region has 15 residues. V lost 6 bases to trimming and J lost 8 bases; unmatched junction nucleotides: 12. The chain's CDR3 is CASSRPGTGVWGYTF. CDR3 DNA: TGTGCCAGCAGCCGTCCCGGGACAGGGGTTTGGGGCTACACCTTC.